This T cell receptor (beta chain) was sequenced in a study of control samples from healthy donors and cancer patients. Assay used: immunoSEQ multiplex PCR; TCRdb lists only in-frame clones, some missing. Of around 140,000 clones in the sample, approximately 94% were seen once. Germline V gives CDR1 LGHDT, CDR2 YNNKEL (reference sequence). The V end was cut by 0 bases, the J end by 6 bases, with 11 bases between. The CDR3 loop spans 14 amino acids. This TCR derives from a man aged 35 to 55 in good health. Sequencing was performed on blood. This chain uses TRBV3-1 (or the pseudogene TRBV3-2) with TRBJ1-1; D is unclear. CDR3 amino acids: CASSQEAQIAEAFF. The CDR3 coding sequence is TGTGCCAGCAGCCAAGAGGCACAGATCGCTGAAGCTTTCTTT.